This T cell receptor beta chain was documented in a study of blood T cell repertoires in COVID-19. For the study at large: Specimens from acute and convalescent COVID-19 originated in the United States, Italy and Spain. PBMCs, B-cell-depleted T cells, or T cells were the source of the cDNA or gDNA that made up the material.

Original handling: Amplification of reference gene primers was used by the study to estimate nucleated cell counts. TCRdb keeps only in-frame clones here, not all; method: immunoSEQ multiplex PCR. V and J calls and clone size are given by that table; D and trimming were obtained from the DNA. The sample shows around 110,000 clones, 83% of them seen only once. CDR1 and CDR2 from the germline V gene are MGHRA and YSYEKL. V lost 0 bases, J lost 7 bases, and 21 bases lay in between. The CDR3 spans 17 residues. The gene calls are TRBV4-1 and TRBJ1-2; D perhaps matches TRBD1 (5 bases). This clonotype was sampled from a man younger than 40 with acute or convalescent COVID-19. Sequencing input: peripheral blood. Here the CDR3 DNA reads TGCGCCAGCAGCCAAGATCACCGACAGTCCCGGTGGGGTGGCTACACCTTC. Protein product: CASSQDHRQSRWGGYTF.